What follows are 11 T cell receptor beta chains derived from one specimen sequenced in a study of blood T cells in healthy people across ages. PCR was performed a second time for roughly 7 to 12 cycles using a sample-barcoded 5' primer and a J-beta primer mix. TCRdb redid the calling of the 5' RACE reads with MiXCR, one entry per CDR3 protein. This table has 1.5 million or so distinct CDR3 sequences, about 40% appearing once. Sequencing was carried out using blood. The source of these receptors is a young woman in good health.

This clonotype has only a few counts. CDR3 DNA: TGTGCCAGCAGCTGGAGGACAGGGAACTACGAGCAGTACTTC. It encodes CASSWRTGNYEQYF. The chain carries TRBV5-5 and TRBJ2-7, with 8 bases identical to TRBD1. CDR3 length: 14 residues. J lost 3 bases, V lost 3 bases, and 5 bases had no gene match. Germline V lookup: CDR1 SGHKS, CDR2 YYEKEE (reference sequence). The whole variable domain, filled in from reference TRBV5-5 and TRBJ2-7, reads DAGVTQSPTHLIKTRGQQVTLRCSPISGHKSVSWYQQVLGQGPQFIFQYYEKEERGRGNFPDRFSARQFPNYSSELNVNALLLGDSALYLCASSWRTGNYEQYFGPGTRLTVT.

This clonotype was found a few times. The V gene is TRBV12-3 or TRBV12-4, the J gene TRBJ2-7, with 8 bases that match TRBD2. V lost 3 bases to trimming and J lost 7 bases; unmatched junction nucleotides: 8. The CDR3 is 14 amino acids. The CDR3 protein is CASSFSAGGHEQYF. CDR3 nucleotide sequence: TGTGCCAGCAGTTTTAGCGCGGGGGGTCATGAGCAGTACTTC.

The sample holds many counts of this clonotype. V usage is TRBV5-1 and J usage is TRBJ2-3; 14 nucleotides match TRBD2. V was pared by 4 bases and J by 4 bases, with 5 bases of the junction left unmatched. The CDR3 has 16 amino acids. CDR1 and CDR2 from the germline V gene are SGHRS and YFSETQ. CDR3 sequence (DNA): TGCGCCAGCAGCCCGGGACTAGCGGGAGTTGCAGATACGCAGTATTTT. This encodes CASSPGLAGVADTQYF.

This clonotype was observed at least ten times. The CDR3, as DNA: TGTGCCAGCAGCCACGGACAGGGCGATGGCTACACCTTC. It codes for CASSHGQGDGYTF. V is TRBV7-3 and J is TRBJ1-2; 8 bases agree with TRBD1. The germline V gene has CDR1 SGHTA and CDR2 FQGTGA. V lost 5 bases to trimming and J lost 6 bases; unmatched junction nucleotides: 5. CDR3 length: 13 amino acids. The full variable domain, completed using reference TRBV7-3 and TRBJ1-2, is GAGVSQTPSNKVTEKGKYVELRCDPISGHTALYWYRQSLGQGPEFLIYFQGTGAADDSGLPNDRFFAVRPEGSVSTLKIQRTERGDSAVYLCASSHGQGDGYTFGSGTRLTVV.

The chain has TRBV6-1 and TRBJ2-1; D is perhaps TRBD2 (5 bases). This CDR3 is 13 amino acids long. Germline assignment: CDR1 MNHNS and CDR2 SASEGT. The ends were cut back, 7 bases at V and 6 bases at J, with 13 bases in the middle. CDR3 coding DNA: TGTGCCAGCAACCGGGGAGACGGCAATGAGCAGTTCTTC. Translated: CASNRGDGNEQFF.

This clonotype was observed a few times. J is TRBJ2-1 and V is TRBV5-5, with 9 bases aligning to TRBD2. This CDR3 comprises 15 residues. In germline, CDR1 is SGHKS, CDR2 YYEKEE (reference sequence). V lost 4 bases and J lost 6; bases outside the gene matches: 8. CDR3 region: CASSLQGLAGNEQFF. As DNA, the CDR3 is TGTGCCAGCAGCCTACAGGGACTAGCCGGCAATGAGCAGTTCTTC.

This clonotype was seen a handful of times. V and J are TRBV10-2 and TRBJ1-2; D gene unclear. From germline, CDR1 is WSHSY and CDR2 SAAADI. This CDR3 comprises 13 residues. V was shortened by 0 bases and J by 5 bases, with 7 bases between the two germline ends. CDR3: CASSESRVYGYTF. The CDR3, as DNA: TGCGCCAGCAGTGAGTCGAGAGTTTATGGCTACACCTTC.

Comment on this clonotype: Its ends do not fully match the called genes, so a read error is possible. V gene TRBV29-1 combines with J gene TRBJ1-4; D gene ambiguous. Per germline, CDR1 SQVTM and CDR2 ANQGSEA. This CDR3 is 14 amino acids long. The CDR3 DNA sequence: TGCGGCGTTGAAGATGGGTCGAATAATGAAAAACTGTTTTTT. As protein: CGVEDGSNNEKLFF.

This clonotype has a handful of counts. This rearrangement joins TRBV7-2 to TRBJ2-2, with D hard to call. V dropped 5 bases and J dropped 8 bases, with 12 bases sitting between them. This CDR3 comprises 13 residues. Germline V gene sequence: CDR1 SGHTA, CDR2 FQGNSA. CDR3 DNA sequence: TGTGCCAGCAGCCTCAGCAGGATTGGGGAGCTGTTTTTT. It is translated as CASSLSRIGELFF. The full variable domain, in which reference TRBV7-2 and TRBJ2-2 provide the parts outside the CDR3, is GAGVSQSPSNKVTEKGKDVELRCDPISGHTALYWYRQSLGQGLEFLIYFQGNSAPDKSGLPSDRFSAERTGGSVSTLTIQRTQQEDSAVYLCASSLSRIGELFFGEGSRLTVL.

This clonotype was seen a few times. The chain couples TRBV21-1 to TRBJ2-5; the tabulated D call, TRBD1, remains unverified against the DNA. TRBV21-1 is a pseudogene segment. There are 15 residues in the CDR3. CDR3 sequence reads: CASSPLEGQGYEQYF. DNA of the CDR3: TGTGCCAGCAGCCCCCTGGAGGGACAGGGTTATGAGCAGTACTTC.

This clonotype was picked up a small number of times. The chain combines TRBV11-2 with TRBJ2-6; tentatively, D is TRBD2 (5 bases). Trimming stripped 3 bases from V and 0 bases from J, with 15 bases between. Germline values: CDR1 SGHAT, CDR2 FQNNGV. CDR3 length: 18 amino acids. This CDR3 is CASSFFSPGSSGANVLTF. As DNA, the CDR3 is TGTGCCAGCAGCTTTTTTTCCCCGGGGAGCTCTGGGGCCAACGTCCTGACTTTC.